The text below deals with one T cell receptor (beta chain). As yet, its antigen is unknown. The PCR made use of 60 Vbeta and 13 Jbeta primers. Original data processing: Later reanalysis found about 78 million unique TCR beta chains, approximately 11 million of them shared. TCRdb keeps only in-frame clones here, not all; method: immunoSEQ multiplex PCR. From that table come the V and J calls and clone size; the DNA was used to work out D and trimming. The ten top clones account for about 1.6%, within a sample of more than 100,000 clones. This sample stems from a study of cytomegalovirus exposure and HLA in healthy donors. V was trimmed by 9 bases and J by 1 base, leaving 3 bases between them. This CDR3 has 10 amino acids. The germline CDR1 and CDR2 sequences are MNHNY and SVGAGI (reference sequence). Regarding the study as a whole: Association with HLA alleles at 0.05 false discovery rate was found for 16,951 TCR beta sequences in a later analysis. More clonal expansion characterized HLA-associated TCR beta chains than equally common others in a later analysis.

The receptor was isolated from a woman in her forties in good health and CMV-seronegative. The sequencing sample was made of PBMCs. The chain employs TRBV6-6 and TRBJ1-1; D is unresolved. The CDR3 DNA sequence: TGTGCCAGTAAGAACACTGAAGCTTTCTTT. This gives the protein CASKNTEAFF.